This T cell receptor beta chain is from a study of T-cell memory formation after mild COVID-19. V was clipped by 3 bases and J by 4 bases, with 12 bases between them. The CDR3 is made up of 14 amino acids. Constant-segment primers and 5'RACE yielded cDNA libraries for TCR alpha and TCR beta, each carrying sample barcodes and UMIs. TCRdb redid the calling of the 5' RACE reads with MiXCR, one entry per CDR3 protein. The sample carries 190,000 or so distinct CDR3 sequences, about a fifth recorded once. This clonotype was detected only a few times. The V and J genes are TRBV12-3 or TRBV12-4 and TRBJ1-1; D is possibly TRBD1 (6 bases). This clonotype was sampled from an adult woman who had mild COVID-19 (a few samples of this study predate the infection). Cell type and time point are not known. Sequencing was carried out using PBMCs or a T cell subset sorted from them (not recorded which). DNA of the CDR3: TGTGCCAGCAGTTTCGGGGGGCTGGGCACTGAAGCTTTCTTT. Translated: CASSFGGLGTEAFF.